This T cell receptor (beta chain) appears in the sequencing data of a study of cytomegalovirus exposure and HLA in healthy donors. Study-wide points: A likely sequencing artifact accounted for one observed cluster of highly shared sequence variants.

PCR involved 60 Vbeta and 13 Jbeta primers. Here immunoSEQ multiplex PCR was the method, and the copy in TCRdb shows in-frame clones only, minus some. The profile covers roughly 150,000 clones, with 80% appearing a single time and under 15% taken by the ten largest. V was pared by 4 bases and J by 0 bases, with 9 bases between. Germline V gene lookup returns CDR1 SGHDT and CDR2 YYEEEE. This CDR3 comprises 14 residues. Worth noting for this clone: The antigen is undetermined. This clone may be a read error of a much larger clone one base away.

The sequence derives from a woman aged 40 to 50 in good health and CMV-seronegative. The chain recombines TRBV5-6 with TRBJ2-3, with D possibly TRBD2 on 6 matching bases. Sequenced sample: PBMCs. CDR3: CASSKGTSTDTQYF. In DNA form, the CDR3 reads TGTGCCAGCAGCAAGGGGACTAGCACAGATACGCAGTATTTT.